This passage covers 5 T cell receptor beta chains from one sample sequenced in a study of T cells in Graves' hyperthyroidism and ophthalmopathy. It was RNA transcripts that yielded the amplified TCR beta CDR3 regions. A first-round RT-PCR of the TCR CDR3 used the HTBI primer set. MiXCR was run by TCRdb on the multiplex PCR reads, yielding one entry per CDR3 protein. The data hold roughly 500,000 distinct CDR3 sequences, with under 60% observed a single time. Sequenced input: peripheral blood or thyroid tissue (not recorded which). These TCRs come from an adult woman with Graves' disease, either hyperthyroidism or ophthalmopathy (not recorded which).

This clonotype was detected ten times or more. The chain joins TRBV6-1 to TRBJ1-5; D may be TRBD1 (5 bases). CDR3 length: 16 amino acids. Trimming stripped 1 base from V and 3 bases from J, with 13 bases between. In germline, CDR1 is MNHNS, CDR2 SASEGT. The CDR3 region is CASSEEGAYLNQPQHF. The DNA of the CDR3 is TGTGCCAGCAGTGAAGAAGGGGCCTACCTCAATCAGCCCCAGCATTTT.

About this clonotype itself: No conserved phenylalanine or tryptophan ends this CDR3, so it is likely a read error. The limits of the CDR3 on the DNA are not certain, so only TCRdb's listed CDR3 is given. The CDR3 protein is CAISEPTG. This sequence joins TRBV10-3 and TRBJ1-6. The V gene's germline CDR1 is ENHRY and CDR2 SYGVKD. Ends included, the CDR3 has 8 residues.

The chain uses TRBV2 and TRBJ1-1; a weak D match, TRBD1 (5 bases). The germline V and J ends were trimmed by 6 bases and 0 bases, with 11 bases remaining between them. This CDR3 spans 14 amino acids. Germline V gene lookup returns CDR1 SNHLY and CDR2 FYNNEI. The CDR3 sequence is CASRTVRMNTEAFF. CDR3 sequence (DNA): TGTGCCAGCAGGACAGTTCGGATGAACACTGAAGCTTTCTTT. The full variable domain, completed using reference TRBV2 and TRBJ1-1, is EPEVTQTPSHQVTQMGQEVILRCVPISNHLYFYWYRQILGQKVEFLVSFYNNEISEKSEIFDDQFSVERPDGSNFTLKIRSTKLEDSAMYFCASRTVRMNTEAFFGQGTRLTVV.

The gene calls are TRBV19 and TRBJ2-2; perhaps D is TRBD1 or TRBD2 (5 bases each). Trimming shortened V by 4 bases and J by 0 bases, and 9 bases separated the two germline ends. The germline V gene encodes CDR1 LNHDA and CDR2 SQIVND (reference sequence). The CDR3 runs to 15 residues. CDR3 DNA sequence: TGTGCCAGTAGTAGGGGGTTAACGAACACCGGGGAGCTGTTTTTT. This gives the protein CASSRGLTNTGELFF. Based on the CDR3 plus reference TRBV19 and TRBJ2-2, the full variable domain is DGGITQSPKYLFRKEGQNVTLSCEQNLNHDAMYWYRQDPGQGLRLIYYSQIVNDFQKGDIAEGYSVSREKKESFPLTVTSAQKNPTAFYLCASSRGLTNTGELFFGEGSRLTVL.

The chain uses TRBV25-1 and TRBJ1-1, with D possibly matching TRBD1 (6 bases). The CDR3 is 15 residues long. Looked up from germline, CDR1 is MGHDK and CDR2 is SYGVNS. This chain's CDR3 is CASPKQGWEDTEAFF. DNA for the CDR3: TGTGCTAGTCCAAAACAGGGATGGGAGGACACTGAAGCTTTCTTT.